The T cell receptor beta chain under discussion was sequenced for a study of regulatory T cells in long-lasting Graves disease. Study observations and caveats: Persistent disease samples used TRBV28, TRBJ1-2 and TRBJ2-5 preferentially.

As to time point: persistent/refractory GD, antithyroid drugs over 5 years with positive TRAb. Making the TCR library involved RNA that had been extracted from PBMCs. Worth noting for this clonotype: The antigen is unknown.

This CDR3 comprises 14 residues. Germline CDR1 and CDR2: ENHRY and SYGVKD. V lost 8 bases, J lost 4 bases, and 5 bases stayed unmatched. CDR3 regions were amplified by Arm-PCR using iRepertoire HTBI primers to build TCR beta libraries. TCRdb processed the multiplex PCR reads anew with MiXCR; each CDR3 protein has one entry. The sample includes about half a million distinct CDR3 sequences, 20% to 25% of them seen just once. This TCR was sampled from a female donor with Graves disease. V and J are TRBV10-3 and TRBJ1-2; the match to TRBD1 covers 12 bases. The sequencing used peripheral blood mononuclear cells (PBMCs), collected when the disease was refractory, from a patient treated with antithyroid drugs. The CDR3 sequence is CAISGTGGPYGYTF. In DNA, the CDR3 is TGTGCCATCTCCGGGACAGGGGGCCCCTATGGCTACACCTTC.